The entry below gives a single T cell receptor (beta chain) sequence along with its context. Its antigen is currently unknown. The sample originates from a study of shared clonotypes between healthy human individuals. Method: immunoSEQ multiplex PCR; TCRdb's copy keeps in-frame clones and lacks some. The data contain millions of clones, 85% to 95% of them singletons. Study-wide results and limits: Donor clonotype sharing was expected to depend on sequencing depth. Relative to memory subsets, naive subsets generally showed larger estimated richness.

Both subsets, CD45RA+ naive and CD45RA-negative memory, were split from the CD4+ cells. Looked up from germline, CDR1 is SGHTA and CDR2 is FQGNSA. J gave up 2 bases and V 4 bases, and 6 bases lay outside the gene matches. The CDR3 contains 15 residues. This TCR came from a young man in good health. Some clones in this sample may be carry-over from other donors' samples. The genes are TRBV7-2 and TRBJ2-3; the match to TRBD2 covers 7 bases. The sample comprised naive CD4+ T cells from PBMCs. The subset here: CD45RA+ positively selected. CDR3 coding DNA: TGTGCCAGCAGCTGGGGGGGGAGAAACACAGATACGCAGTATTTT. This sequence encodes CASSWGGRNTDTQYF.